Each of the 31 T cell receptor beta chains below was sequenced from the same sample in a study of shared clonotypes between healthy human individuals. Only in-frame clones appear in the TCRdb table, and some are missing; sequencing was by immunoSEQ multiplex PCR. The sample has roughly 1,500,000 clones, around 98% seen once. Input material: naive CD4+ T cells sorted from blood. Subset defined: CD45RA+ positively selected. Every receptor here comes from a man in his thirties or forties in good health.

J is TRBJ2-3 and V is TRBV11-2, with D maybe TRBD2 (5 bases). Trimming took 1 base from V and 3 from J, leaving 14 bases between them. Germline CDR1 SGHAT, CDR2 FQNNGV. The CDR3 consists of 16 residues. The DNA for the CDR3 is TGTGCCAGCAGCTTAGTGCCGGGAAGGGCTACAGATACGCAGTATTTT. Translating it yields CASSLVPGRATDTQYF. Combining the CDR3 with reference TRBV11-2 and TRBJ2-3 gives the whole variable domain EAGVAQSPRYKIIEKRQSVAFWCNPISGHATLYWYQQILGQGPKLLIQFQNNGVVDDSQLPKDRFSAERLKGVDSTLKIQPAKLEDSAVYLCASSLVPGRATDTQYFGPGTRLTVL.

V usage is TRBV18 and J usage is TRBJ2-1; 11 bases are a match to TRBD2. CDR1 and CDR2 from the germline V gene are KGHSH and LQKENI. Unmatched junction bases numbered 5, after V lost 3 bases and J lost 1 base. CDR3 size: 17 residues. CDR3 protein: CASSPSGLAGSYNEQFF. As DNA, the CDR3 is TGTGCCAGCTCACCCTCCGGACTAGCGGGTTCCTACAATGAGCAGTTCTTC. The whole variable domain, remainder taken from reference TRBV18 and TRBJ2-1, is NAGVMQNPRHLVRRRGQEARLRCSPMKGHSHVYWYRQLPEEGLKFMVYLQKENIIDESGMPKERFSAEFPKEGPSILRIQQVVRGDSAAYFCASSPSGLAGSYNEQFFGPGTRLTVL.

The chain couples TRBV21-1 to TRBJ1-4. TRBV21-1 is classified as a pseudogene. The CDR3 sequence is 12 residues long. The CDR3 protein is CASIGGCEKLFF. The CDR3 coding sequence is TGTGCCAGCATCGGGGGATGTGAAAAACTGTTTTTT.

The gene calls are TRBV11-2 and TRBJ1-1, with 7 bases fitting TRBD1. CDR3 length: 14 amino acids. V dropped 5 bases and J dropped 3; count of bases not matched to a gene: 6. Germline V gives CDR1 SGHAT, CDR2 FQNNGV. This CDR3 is CASSPSTGDTEAFF. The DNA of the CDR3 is TGTGCCAGCAGCCCTAGCACAGGGGACACTGAAGCTTTCTTT.

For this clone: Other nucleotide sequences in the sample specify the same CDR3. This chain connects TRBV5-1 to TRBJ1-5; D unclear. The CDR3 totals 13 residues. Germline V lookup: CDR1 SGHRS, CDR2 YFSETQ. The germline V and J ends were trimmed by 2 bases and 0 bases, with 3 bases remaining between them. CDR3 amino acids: CASSFGSNQPQHF. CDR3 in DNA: TGCGCCAGCAGCTTTGGTAGCAATCAGCCCCAGCATTTT.

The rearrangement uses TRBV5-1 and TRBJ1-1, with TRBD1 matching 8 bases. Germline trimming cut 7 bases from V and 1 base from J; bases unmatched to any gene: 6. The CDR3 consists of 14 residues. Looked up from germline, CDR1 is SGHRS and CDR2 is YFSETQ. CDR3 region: CASRDRRKNTEAFF. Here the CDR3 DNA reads TGCGCCAGCCGGGACAGGAGAAAGAACACTGAAGCTTTCTTT.

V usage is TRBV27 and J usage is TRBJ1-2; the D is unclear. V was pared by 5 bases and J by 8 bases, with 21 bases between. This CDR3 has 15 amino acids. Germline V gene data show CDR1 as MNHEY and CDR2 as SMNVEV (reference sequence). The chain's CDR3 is CASSGDITEVRGYTF. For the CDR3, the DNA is TGTGCCAGCAGTGGCGACATAACGGAAGTCAGGGGCTACACCTTC.

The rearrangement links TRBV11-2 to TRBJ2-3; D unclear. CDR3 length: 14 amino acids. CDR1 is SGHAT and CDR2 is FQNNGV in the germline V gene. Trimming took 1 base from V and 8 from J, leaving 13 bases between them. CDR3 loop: CASSLVAVPLTQYF. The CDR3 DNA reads TGTGCCAGCAGCTTAGTGGCTGTCCCTCTTACGCAGTATTTT.

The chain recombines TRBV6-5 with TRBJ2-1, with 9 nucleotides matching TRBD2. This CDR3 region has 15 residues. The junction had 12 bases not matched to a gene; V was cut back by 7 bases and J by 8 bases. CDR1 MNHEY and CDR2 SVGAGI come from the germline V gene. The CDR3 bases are TGTGCCAGCAATCACCGGGCGGGAGGGCCATATGAGCAGTTCTTC. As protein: CASNHRAGGPYEQFF.

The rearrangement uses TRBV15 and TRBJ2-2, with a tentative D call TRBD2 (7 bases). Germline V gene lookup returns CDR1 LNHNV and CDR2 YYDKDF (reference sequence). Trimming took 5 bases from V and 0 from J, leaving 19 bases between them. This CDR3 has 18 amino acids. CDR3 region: CATSPRGGRGTNTGELFF. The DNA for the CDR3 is TGTGCCACCAGCCCCAGAGGGGGGAGGGGGACGAACACCGGGGAGCTGTTTTTT.

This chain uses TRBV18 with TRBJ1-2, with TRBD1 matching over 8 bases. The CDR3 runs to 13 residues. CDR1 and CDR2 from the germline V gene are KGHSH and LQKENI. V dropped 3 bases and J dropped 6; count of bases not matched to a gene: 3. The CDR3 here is CASSPDRVHGYTF. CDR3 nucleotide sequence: TGTGCCAGCTCACCGGACAGGGTTCATGGCTACACCTTC.

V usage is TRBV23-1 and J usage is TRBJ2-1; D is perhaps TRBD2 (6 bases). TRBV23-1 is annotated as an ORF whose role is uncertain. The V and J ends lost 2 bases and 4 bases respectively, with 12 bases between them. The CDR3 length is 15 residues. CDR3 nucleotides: TGCGCCAGCAGTCAAGTTTTAGGGAGGTACAATGAGCAGTTCTTC. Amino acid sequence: CASSQVLGRYNEQFF.

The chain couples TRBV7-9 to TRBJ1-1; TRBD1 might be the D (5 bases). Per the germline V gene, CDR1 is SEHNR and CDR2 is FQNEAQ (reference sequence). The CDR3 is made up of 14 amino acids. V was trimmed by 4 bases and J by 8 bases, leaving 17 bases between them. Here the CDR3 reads CASSSRQTVPEAFF. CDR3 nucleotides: TGTGCCAGCAGCTCGCGACAGACCGTGCCCGAAGCTTTCTTT.

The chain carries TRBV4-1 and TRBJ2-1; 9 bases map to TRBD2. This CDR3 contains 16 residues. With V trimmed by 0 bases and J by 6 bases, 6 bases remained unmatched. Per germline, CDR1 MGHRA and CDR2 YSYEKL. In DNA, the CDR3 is TGCGCCAGCAGCCAAGATGCGGGAGGGCTTGGCAATGAGCAGTTCTTC. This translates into CASSQDAGGLGNEQFF.

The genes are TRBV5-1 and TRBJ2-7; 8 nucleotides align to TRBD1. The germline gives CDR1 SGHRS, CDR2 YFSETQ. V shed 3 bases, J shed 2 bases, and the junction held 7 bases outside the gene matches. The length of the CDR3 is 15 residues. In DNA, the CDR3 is TGCGCCAGCAGCTATCGACAGGGGATCACCTACGAGCAGTACTTC. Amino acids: CASSYRQGITYEQYF.

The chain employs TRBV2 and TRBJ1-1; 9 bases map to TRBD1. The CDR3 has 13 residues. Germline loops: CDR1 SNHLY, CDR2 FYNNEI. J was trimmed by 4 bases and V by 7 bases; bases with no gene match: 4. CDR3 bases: TGTGCCAGCACAGGGACAGGGCTCACTGAAGCTTTCTTT. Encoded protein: CASTGTGLTEAFF.

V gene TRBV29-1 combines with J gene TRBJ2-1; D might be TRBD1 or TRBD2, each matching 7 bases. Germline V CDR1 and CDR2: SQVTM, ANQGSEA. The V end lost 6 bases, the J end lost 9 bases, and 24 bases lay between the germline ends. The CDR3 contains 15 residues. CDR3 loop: CSVCRLAQGQAEQFF. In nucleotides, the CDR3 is TGCAGCGTCTGCCGACTAGCACAGGGGCAAGCTGAGCAGTTCTTC.

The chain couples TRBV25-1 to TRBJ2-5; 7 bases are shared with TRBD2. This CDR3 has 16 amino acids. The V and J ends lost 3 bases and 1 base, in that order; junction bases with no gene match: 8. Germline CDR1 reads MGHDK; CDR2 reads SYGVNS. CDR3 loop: CASSDSGDYSQETQYF. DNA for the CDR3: TGTGCCAGCAGTGATTCCGGGGACTATTCCCAAGAGACCCAGTACTTC.

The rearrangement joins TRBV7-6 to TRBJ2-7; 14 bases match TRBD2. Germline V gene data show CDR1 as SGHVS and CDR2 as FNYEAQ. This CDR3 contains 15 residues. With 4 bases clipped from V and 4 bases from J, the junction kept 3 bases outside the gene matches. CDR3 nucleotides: TGTGCCAGCAGCTCCGGGACTAGCGGGAGTTACGAGCAGTACTTC. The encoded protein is CASSSGTSGSYEQYF.

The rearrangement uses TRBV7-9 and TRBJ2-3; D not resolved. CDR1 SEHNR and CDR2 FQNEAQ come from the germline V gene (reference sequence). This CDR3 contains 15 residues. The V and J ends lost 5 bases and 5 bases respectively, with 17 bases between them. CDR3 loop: CASSPIASLGDTQYF. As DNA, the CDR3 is TGTGCCAGCAGCCCCATAGCCAGCCTCGGAGATACGCAGTATTTT.

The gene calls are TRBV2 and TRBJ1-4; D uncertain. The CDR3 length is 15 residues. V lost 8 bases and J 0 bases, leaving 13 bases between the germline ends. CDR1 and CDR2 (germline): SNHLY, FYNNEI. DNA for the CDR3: TGTGCCAGCTTACGGATTGGAGCAACTAATGAAAAACTGTTTTTT. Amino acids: CASLRIGATNEKLFF.

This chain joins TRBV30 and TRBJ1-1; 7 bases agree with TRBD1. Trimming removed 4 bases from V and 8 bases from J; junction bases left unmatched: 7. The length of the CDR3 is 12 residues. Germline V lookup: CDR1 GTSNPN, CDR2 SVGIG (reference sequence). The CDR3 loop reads CAWNRGGGEAFF. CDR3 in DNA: TGTGCCTGGAATCGAGGAGGGGGCGAAGCTTTCTTT.

CDR3 bases: TGTGCCAGCAGCCCCGGGACAGAACGACCCTACAATGAGCAGTTCTTC. Encoded protein: CASSPGTERPYNEQFF. The rearrangement links TRBV11-3 to TRBJ2-1; 7 positions agree with TRBD1. This CDR3 spans 16 amino acids. The V segment lost 5 bases and the J segment 2 bases; nucleotides outside the gene matches: 9. Germline CDR1 is SGHNT and CDR2 is YENEEA.

CDR3 in amino acids: CASSSGPYQPQHF. CDR3 DNA sequence: TGTGCCAGCAGCTCCGGGCCGTATCAGCCCCAGCATTTT. The chain joins TRBV7-3 to TRBJ1-5; no definite D call. Germline V gene data show CDR1 as SGHTA and CDR2 as FQGTGA. V was trimmed by 4 bases and J by 5 bases, leaving 9 bases between them. CDR3 size: 13 residues. The complete variable domain, with remaining parts taken from reference TRBV7-3 and TRBJ1-5, reads GAGVSQTPSNKVTEKGKYVELRCDPISGHTALYWYRQSLGQGPEFLIYFQGTGAADDSGLPNDRFFAVRPEGSVSTLKIQRTERGDSAVYLCASSSGPYQPQHFGDGTRLSIL.

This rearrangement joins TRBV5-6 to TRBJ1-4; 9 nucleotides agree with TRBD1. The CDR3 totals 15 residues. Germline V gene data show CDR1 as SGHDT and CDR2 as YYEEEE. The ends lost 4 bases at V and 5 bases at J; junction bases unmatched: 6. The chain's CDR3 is CASSGTGRVNEKLFF. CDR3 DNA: TGTGCCAGCAGCGGGACAGGGAGGGTCAATGAAAAACTGTTTTTT.

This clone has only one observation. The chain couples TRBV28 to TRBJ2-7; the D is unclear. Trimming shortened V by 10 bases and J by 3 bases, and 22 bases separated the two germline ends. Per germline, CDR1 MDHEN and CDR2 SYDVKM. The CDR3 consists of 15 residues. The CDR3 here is CATTAAADGRYEQYF. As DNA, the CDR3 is TGTGCCACCACTGCGGCGGCCGATGGTCGCTACGAGCAGTACTTC.

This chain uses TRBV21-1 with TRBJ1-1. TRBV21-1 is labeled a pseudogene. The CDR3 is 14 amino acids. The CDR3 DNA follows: TGTGCCAGCATCTGCCCGACTGTGAACACTGAAGCTTTCTTT. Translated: CASICPTVNTEAFF.

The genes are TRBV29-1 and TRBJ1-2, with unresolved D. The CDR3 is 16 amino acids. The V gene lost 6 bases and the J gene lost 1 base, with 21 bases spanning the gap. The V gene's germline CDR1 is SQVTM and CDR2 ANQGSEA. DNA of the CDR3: TGCAGCGTATCGGGTCCCTCAACGCCCCTTAACTATGGCTACACCTTC. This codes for CSVSGPSTPLNYGYTF.

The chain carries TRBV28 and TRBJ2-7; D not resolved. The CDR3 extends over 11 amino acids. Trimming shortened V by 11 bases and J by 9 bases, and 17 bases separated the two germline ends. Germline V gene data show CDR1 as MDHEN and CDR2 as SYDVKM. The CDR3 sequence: CAVLGTVRQYF. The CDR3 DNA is TGTGCCGTGCTTGGAACGGTCCGGCAGTACTTC.

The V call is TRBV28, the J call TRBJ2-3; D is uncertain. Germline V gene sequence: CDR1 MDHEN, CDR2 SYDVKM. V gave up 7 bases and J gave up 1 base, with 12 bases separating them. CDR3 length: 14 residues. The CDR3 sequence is CASIEAPGTDTQYF. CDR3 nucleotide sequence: TGTGCCAGCATCGAGGCGCCCGGCACAGATACGCAGTATTTT.

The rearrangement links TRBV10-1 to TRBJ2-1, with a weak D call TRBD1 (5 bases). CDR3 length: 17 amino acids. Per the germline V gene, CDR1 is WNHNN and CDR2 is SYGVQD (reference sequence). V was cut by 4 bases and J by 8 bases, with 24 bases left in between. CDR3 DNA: TGCGCCAGCAGTGGGCCCGCCGGTCGGGCAGGGTTCGATGAGCAGTTCTTC. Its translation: CASSGPAGRAGFDEQFF.